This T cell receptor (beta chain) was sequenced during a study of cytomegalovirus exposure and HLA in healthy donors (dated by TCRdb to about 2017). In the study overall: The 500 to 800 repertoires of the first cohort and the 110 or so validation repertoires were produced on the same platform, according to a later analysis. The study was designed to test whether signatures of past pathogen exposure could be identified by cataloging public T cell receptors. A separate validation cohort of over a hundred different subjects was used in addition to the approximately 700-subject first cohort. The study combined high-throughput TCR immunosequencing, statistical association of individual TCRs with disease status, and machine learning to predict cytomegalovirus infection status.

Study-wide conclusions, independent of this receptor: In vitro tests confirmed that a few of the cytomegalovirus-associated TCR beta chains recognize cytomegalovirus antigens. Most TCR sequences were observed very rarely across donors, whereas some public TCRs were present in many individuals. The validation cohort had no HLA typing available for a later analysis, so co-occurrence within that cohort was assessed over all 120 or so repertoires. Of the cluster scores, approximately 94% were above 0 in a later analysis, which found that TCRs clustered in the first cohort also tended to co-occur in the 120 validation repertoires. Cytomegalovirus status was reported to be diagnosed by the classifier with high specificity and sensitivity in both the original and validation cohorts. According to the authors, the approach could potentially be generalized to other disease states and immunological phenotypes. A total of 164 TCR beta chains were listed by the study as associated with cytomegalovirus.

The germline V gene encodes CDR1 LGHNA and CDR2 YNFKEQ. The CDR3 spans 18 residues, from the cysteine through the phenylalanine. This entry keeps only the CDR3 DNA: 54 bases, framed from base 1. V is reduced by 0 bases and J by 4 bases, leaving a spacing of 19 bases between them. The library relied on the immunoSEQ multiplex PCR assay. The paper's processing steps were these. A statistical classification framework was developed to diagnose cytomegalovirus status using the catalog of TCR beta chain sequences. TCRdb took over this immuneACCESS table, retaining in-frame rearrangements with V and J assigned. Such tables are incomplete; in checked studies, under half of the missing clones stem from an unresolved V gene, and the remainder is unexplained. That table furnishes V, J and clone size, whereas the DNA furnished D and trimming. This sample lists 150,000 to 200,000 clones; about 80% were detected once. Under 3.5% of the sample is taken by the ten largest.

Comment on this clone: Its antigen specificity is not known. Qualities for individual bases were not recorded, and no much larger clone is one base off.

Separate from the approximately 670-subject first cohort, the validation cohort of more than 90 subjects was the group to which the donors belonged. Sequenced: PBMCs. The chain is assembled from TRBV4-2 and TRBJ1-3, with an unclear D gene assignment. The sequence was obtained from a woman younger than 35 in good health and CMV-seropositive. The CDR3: CASSQDDAGSTRGNTIYF. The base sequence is TGTGCCAGCAGCCAAGATGATGCTGGCAGCACTAGAGGAAACACCATATATTTT.